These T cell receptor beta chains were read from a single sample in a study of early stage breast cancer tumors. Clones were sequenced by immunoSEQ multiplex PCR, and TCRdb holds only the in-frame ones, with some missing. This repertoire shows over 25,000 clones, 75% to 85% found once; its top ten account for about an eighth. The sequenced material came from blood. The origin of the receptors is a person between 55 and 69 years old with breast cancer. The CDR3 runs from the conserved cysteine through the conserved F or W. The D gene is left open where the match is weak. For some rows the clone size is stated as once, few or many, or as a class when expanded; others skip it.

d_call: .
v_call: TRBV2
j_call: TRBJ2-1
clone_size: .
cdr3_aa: CASSATRGQYNEQFF
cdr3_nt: TGTGCCAGCAGTGCAACCAGAGGACAGTACAATGAGCAGTTCTTC

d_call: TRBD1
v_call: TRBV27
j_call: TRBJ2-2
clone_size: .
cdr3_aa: CASSSMAGGYGELFF
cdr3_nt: TGTGCCAGCAGTTCCATGGCAGGGGGTTACGGGGAGCTGTTTTTT

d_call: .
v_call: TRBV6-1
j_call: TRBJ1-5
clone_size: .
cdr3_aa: CASSEAGSLPNQPQHF
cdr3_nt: TGTGCCAGCAGTGAAGCGGGCAGCCTCCCCAATCAGCCCCAGCATTTT

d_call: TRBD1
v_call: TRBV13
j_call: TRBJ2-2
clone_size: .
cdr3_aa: CASSLWTGGDTGELFF
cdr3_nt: TGTGCCAGCAGCTTATGGACAGGGGGCGACACCGGGGAGCTGTTTTTT

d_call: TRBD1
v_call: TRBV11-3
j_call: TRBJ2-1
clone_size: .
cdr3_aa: CASSYRPPSTGGLYNEQFF
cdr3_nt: TGTGCCAGCAGCTACCGCCCGCCATCTACAGGGGGTCTTTACAATGAGCAGTTCTTC

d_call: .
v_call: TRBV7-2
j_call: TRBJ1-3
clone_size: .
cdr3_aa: CASSSSRAAGNTIYF
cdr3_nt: TGTGCCAGCAGCTCCTCCAGGGCGGCAGGAAACACCATATATTTT

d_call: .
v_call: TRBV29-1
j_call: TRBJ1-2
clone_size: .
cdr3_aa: CSVEDKSYGYTF
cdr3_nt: TGCAGCGTTGAAGATAAATCTTATGGCTACACCTTC

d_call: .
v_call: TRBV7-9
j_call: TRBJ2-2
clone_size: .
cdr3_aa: CASMPDNQNTGELFF
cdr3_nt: TGTGCCAGCATGCCTGACAACCAGAACACCGGGGAGCTGTTTTTT

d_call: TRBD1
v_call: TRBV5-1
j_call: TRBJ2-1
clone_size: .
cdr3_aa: CASSHRTGSDEQFF
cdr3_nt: TGCGCCAGCAGCCACCGGACAGGGTCCGATGAGCAGTTCTTC

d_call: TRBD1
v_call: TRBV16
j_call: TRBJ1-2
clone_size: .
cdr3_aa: CASTGGGYGNYGYTF
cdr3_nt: TGTGCCAGCACAGGAGGGGGCTACGGGAACTATGGCTACACCTTC

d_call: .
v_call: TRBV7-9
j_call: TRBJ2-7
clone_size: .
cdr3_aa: CASSFTSSYEQYF
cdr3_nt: TGTGCCAGCAGCTTCACGAGCTCCTACGAGCAGTACTTC

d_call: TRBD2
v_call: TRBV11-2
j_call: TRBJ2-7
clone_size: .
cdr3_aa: CASSLGGGRESYEQYF
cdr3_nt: TGTGCCAGCAGCTTAGGGGGCGGGAGGGAATCCTACGAGCAGTACTTC

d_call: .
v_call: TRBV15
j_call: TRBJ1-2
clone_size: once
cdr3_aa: CATSPDFGRSARGYGYTF
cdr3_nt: TGTGCCACCAGCCCAGATTTTGGGAGAAGCGCCAGGGGCTATGGCTACACCTTC

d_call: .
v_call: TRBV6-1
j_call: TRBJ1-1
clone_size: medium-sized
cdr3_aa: CASSEADFVNTEAFF
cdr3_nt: TGTGCCAGCAGTGAAGCGGACTTTGTGAACACTGAAGCTTTCTTT

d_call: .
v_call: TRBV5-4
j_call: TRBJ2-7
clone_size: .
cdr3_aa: CASSYERSSYEQYF
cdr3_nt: TGTGCCAGCAGCTATGAGCGGAGCTCCTACGAGCAGTACTTC

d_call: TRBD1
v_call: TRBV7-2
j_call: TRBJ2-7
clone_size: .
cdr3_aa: CASSLGSGQRSYEQYF
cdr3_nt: TGTGCCAGCAGCTTAGGGTCGGGACAGCGTTCCTACGAGCAGTACTTC

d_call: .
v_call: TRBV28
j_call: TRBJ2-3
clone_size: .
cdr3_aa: CASSLWTGSSTDTQYF
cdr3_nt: TGTGCCAGCAGTTTATGGACTGGTTCTAGCACAGATACGCAGTATTTT

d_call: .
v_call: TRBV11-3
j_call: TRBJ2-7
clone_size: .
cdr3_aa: CASSRGIISYEQYF
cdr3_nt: TGTGCCAGCAGCCGGGGTATCATCAGCTACGAGCAGTACTTC

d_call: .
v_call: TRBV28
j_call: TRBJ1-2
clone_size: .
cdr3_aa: CASRWGGGYTF
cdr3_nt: TGTGCCAGCCGATGGGGGGGTGGCTACACCTTC

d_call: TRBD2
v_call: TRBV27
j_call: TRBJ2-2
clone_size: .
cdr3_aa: CATTKLGGVNTGELFF
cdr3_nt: TGTGCCACCACCAAGTTGGGGGGGGTAAACACCGGGGAGCTGTTTTTT

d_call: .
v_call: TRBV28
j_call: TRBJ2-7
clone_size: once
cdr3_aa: CASSFKAGGVEQYF
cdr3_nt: TGTGCCAGCAGTTTCAAGGCGGGCGGAGTAGAGCAGTACTTC

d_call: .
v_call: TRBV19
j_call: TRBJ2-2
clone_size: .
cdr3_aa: CASSGTANTGELFF
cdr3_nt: TGTGCCAGTAGTGGGACTGCGAACACCGGGGAGCTGTTTTTT

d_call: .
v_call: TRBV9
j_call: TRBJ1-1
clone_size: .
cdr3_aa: CASSGALPEAFF
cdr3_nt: TGTGCCAGCAGCGGGGCCCTCCCTGAAGCTTTCTTT

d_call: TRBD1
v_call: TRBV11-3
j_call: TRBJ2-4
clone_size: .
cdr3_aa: CASSLDPGTGFDIQYF
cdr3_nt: TGTGCCAGCAGCTTAGATCCCGGGACAGGGTTCGACATTCAGTACTTC

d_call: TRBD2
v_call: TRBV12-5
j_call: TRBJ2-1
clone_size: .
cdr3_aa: CASGLVPLLAGGDEQFF
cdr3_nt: TGTGCTAGTGGTTTGGTACCGTTACTAGCGGGAGGCGATGAGCAGTTCTTC

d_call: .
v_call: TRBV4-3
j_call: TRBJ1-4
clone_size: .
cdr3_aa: CASSQWGGGATNEKLFF
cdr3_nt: TGCGCCAGCAGCCAATGGGGAGGGGGAGCAACTAATGAAAAACTGTTTTTT

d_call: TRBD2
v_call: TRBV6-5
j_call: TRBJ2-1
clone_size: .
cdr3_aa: CASSYLAGSYNEQFF
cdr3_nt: TGTGCCAGCAGTTACTTAGCGGGCTCCTACAATGAGCAGTTCTTC

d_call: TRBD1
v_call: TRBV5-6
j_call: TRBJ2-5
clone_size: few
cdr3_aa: CASSLAGTEGIETQYF
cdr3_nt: TGTGCCAGCAGCTTGGCCGGGACAGAAGGAATAGAGACCCAGTACTTC

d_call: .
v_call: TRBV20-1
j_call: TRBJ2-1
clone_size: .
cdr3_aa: CSARAIGEQFF
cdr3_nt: TGCAGTGCTAGAGCTATTGGTGAGCAGTTCTTC

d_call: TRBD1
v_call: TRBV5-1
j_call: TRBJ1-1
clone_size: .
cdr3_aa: CASTGGTGVLGTEAFF
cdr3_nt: TGCGCCAGCACCGGAGGGACAGGGGTTTTAGGGACTGAAGCTTTCTTT

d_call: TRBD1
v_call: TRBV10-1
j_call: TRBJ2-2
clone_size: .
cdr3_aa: CASSPGTATGELFF
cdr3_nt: TGCGCCAGCAGCCCCGGGACAGCCACCGGGGAGCTGTTTTTT

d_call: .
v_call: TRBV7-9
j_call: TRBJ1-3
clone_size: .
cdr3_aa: CASSLNRAGNTIYF
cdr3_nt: TGTGCCAGCAGCTTAAACAGGGCCGGAAACACCATATATTTT

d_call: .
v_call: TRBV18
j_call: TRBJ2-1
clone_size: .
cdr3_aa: CASSPRVSYNEQFF
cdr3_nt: TGTGCCAGCTCGCCCCGGGTCTCCTACAATGAGCAGTTCTTC

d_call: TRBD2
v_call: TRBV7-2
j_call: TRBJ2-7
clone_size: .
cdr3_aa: CASSFREGYEQYF
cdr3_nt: TGTGCCAGCAGCTTTCGGGAGGGCTACGAGCAGTACTTC

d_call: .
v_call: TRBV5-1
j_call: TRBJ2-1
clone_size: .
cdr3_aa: CASSLAGRGKSREEQFF
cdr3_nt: TGCGCCAGCAGCTTGGCGGGTAGGGGGAAGAGTAGGGAAGAGCAGTTCTTC

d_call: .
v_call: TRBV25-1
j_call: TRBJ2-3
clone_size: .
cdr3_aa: CASSEVLLTDTQYF
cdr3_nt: TGTGCCAGCAGTGAAGTACTGTTAACAGATACGCAGTATTTT

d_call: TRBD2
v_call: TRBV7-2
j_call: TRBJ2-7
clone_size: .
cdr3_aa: CASSLAPILAGEWEQYF
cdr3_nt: TGTGCCAGCAGCTTAGCCCCCATACTAGCGGGAGAATGGGAGCAGTACTTC

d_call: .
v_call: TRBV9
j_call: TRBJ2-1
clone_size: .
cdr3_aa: CASSVGQGWNEQFF
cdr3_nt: TGTGCCAGCAGCGTAGGGCAGGGGTGGAATGAGCAGTTCTTC

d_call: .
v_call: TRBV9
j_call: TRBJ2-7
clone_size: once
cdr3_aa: CASSVEAFSGSHYEQYF
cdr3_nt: TGTGCCAGCAGCGTAGAAGCCTTTAGCGGCTCCCATTACGAGCAGTACTTC

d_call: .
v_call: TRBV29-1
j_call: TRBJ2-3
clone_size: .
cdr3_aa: CSVEEPQTYTQYF
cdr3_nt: TGCAGCGTTGAAGAGCCACAGACCTATACGCAGTATTTT

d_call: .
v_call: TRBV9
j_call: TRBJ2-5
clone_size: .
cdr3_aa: CASSVAGVETQYF
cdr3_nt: TGTGCCAGCAGCGTAGCAGGGGTAGAGACCCAGTACTTC

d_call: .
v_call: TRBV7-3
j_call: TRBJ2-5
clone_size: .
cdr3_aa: CASSLSSGRPLDF
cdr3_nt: TGTGCCAGCAGCCTGAGTTCGGGTAGGCCCTTGGACTTC

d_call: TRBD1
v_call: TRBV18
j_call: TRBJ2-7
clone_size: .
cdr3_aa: CASSLRTGSYEQYF
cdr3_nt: TGTGCCAGCTCACTCAGGACAGGGTCCTACGAGCAGTACTTC

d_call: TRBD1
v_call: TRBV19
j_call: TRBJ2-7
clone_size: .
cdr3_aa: CASSIAQGAYEQYF
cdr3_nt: TGTGCCAGTAGTATCGCACAGGGGGCCTACGAGCAGTACTTC

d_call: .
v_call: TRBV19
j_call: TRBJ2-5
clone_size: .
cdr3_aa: CASSMTNGETQYF
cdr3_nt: TGTGCCAGTAGTATGACTAATGGGGAGACCCAGTACTTC

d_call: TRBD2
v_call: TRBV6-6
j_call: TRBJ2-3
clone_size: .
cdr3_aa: CASRKSGSGTDTQYF
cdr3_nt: TGTGCCAGCAGAAAAAGCGGGAGCGGCACAGATACGCAGTATTTT

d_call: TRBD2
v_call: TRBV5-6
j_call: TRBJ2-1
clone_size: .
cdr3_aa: CASSSAGTSWNNEQFF
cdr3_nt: TGTGCCAGCAGCTCAGCCGGGACTAGCTGGAACAATGAGCAGTTCTTC

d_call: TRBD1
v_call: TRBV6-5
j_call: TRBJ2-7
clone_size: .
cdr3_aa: CASSLGTGAYEQYF
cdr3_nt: TGTGCCAGCAGCCTCGGGACAGGGGCCTACGAGCAGTACTTC

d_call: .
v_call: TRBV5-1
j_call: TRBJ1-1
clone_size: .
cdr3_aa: CASSLTTGSSVERKTEAFF
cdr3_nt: TGCGCCAGCAGCTTGACGACAGGTTCGAGTGTGGAAAGAAAGACTGAAGCTTTCTTT

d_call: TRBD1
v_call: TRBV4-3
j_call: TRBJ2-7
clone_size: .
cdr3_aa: CASSRTGTGSYEQYF
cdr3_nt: TGCGCCAGCAGCCGGACCGGGACAGGGTCCTACGAGCAGTACTTC

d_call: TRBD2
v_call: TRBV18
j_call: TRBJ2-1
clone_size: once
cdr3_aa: CASSASSVGGDEQFF
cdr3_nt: TGTGCCAGCTCAGCATCCAGCGTCGGGGGGGATGAGCAGTTCTTC

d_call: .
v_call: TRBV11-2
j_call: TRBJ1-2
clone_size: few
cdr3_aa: CASSLQGSGYTF
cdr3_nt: TGTGCCAGCAGCTTACAGGGGTCTGGCTACACCTTC